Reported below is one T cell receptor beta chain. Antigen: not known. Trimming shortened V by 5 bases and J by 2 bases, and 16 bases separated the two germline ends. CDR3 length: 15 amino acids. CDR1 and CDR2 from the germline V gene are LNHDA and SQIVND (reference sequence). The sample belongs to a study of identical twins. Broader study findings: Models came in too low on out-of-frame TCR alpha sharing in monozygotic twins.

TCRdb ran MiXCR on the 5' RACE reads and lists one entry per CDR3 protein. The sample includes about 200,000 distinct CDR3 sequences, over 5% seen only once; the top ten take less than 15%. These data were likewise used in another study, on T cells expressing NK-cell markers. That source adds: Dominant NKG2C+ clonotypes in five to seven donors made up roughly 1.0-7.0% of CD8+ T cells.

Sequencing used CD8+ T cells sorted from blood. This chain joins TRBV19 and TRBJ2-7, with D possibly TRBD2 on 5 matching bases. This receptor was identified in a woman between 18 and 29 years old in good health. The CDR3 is CASSPALGSTYEQYF. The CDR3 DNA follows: TGTGCCAGTAGTCCAGCACTGGGGAGTACCTACGAGCAGTACTTC.